This T cell receptor (beta chain) was recorded in a study of T cells after posttransplantation cyclophosphamide. Repertoires were generated with immunoSEQ multiplex PCR, while TCRdb's copy carries only in-frame clones and drops some. Among 9,000 to 15,000 clones listed, over 2% were seen once. The CDR3 spans 15 residues. Per the germline V gene, CDR1 is SGHAT and CDR2 is FQNNGV. Trimming took 9 bases from V and 10 from J; bases not matched to a gene: 15. A marrow graft followed busulfan-fludarabine conditioning, with cyclophosphamide on days +3 and +4. This receptor was taken from a young adult male patient who received an allogeneic stem cell transplant from a related donor, was CMV-positive, and had no GVHD. Some T cells may arise from the graft donor. The chain recombines TRBV11-2 with TRBJ2-1; the match to TRBD2 covers 10 bases. The specimen comprised PBMCs, sampled after allogeneic stem cell transplant with posttransplant cyclophosphamide. CDR3 loop: CASRGGASGSHEQFF. In nucleotides, the CDR3 is TGTGCCAGTCGAGGAGGGGCTAGCGGGAGCCACGAGCAGTTCTTC.